The present T cell receptor (beta chain) was sequenced within a study of T cell changes during pregnancy in multiple sclerosis. TCRdb's copy holds only in-frame clones and misses some; the assay was immunoSEQ multiplex PCR. The sample records 100,000 or so clones, 94% being singletons. The source is a female donor with multiple sclerosis, enrolled in a pregnancy study. Source: peripheral blood, taken before pregnancy.

The CDR3 sequence is CASSVASGRMYEQYF. CDR3 coding DNA: TGTGCCAGCAGCGTAGCTAGCGGGAGGATGTACGAGCAGTACTTC. This sequence joins TRBV9 and TRBJ2-7, with TRBD2 matching 11 bases. V lost 0 bases, J lost 4 bases, and 3 bases stayed unmatched. Per germline, CDR1 SGDLS and CDR2 YYNGEE. The CDR3 is 15 amino acids.